The TCR beta chain described here comes from a study of persistence of HIV-infected CD4 T cells (dated by TCRdb to the early 2020s). Regarding the research as a whole: The study isolated CMV- and HIV-1 Gag-responding CD4+ T cells from ART-treated individuals to examine antigen-driven clonal expansion of HIV-1-infected cells. Participants had been on suppressive ART for a median of roughly eight years. Peripheral blood samples of up to roughly 180 mL were obtained at multiple time points, with the exception of two participants, for whom leukapheresis was performed at a single time point. The clonality of all cells in each sorted population was measured by TCRbeta sequencing, and the clonality of infected cells was measured by proviral sequencing. In the cross-participant TCR cluster analysis, eight or nine participants were included for CMV and roughly seven participants were included for Gag.

In the case of this clone: The clone's antigen remains unknown. Per-base qualities were not stored, and no clone one base away is much larger.

The trim is 3 bases for V and 6 bases for J, with a gap of 19 bases between the germline ends. CDR3 length: 16 amino acids, cysteine to phenylalanine. The DNA shown is the 48-base CDR3, in frame from base 1. CDR1 and CDR2 are read off the germline V gene as KGHSH and LQKENI. Results the study describes overall, beyond this receptor: Significantly lower TCRbeta richness was observed in CMV- and Gag-responding cells than in anti-CD3/anti-CD28-responding cells, and higher oligoclonality was observed in CMV-responding cells than in CD3/CD28-stimulated and Gag-responding cells. Only a small number of individuals took part in the study, and the range of antigens tested was limited. TCR oligoclonality correlated with proviral oligoclonality within the same sorted populations. Bulk TCR analyses could not be restricted to the rare CMV-responding cells that actually carried HIV-1 proviruses. Antigen-responding cells were enriched for degenerate expanded CDR3beta sequences, which suggests convergent selection of CD4+ responses to CMV and Gag.

Taken with the paper, the label for treatment or condition translates to: suppressive antiretroviral therapy. Cells were stimulated with a pool of overlapping HIV-1 Gag 15-mer peptides at roughly 1 ug per peptide per mL. Memory CD4+ T cells that did not respond, being CD40L-negative, CD69-negative and CD45RO-high, were sorted as memory populations depleted of antigen-responding cells. HIV-1-infected adults in whom suppressive ART had been started during chronic infection were enrolled as participants. For at least 4 years, the participants' plasma HIV-1 RNA had been undetectable, below 50 copies/mL. To be included, a participant needed positive CMV serology and a CD4+ T cell count above 400 cells/uL. Before stimulation, PBMCs were isolated using density centrifugation and then depleted of CD8+ T cells. CD8-depleted PBMCs were stimulated for about 18 hours with anti-CD28/CD49d costimulation, CD40-blocking antibody and enfuvirtide to prevent new infections. Cells were sorted on a Beckman Coulter MoFlo Legacy or XDP sorter, with propidium iodide excluding dead cells. The QIAamp DNA Mini Kit was used for genomic DNA extraction from samples above one million cells, and the Quick-DNA Microprep Kit was used otherwise.

The immunoSEQ hsTCRB assay version 4 in survey mode was used to sequence TCRbeta repertoires from genomic DNA. Genomic DNA was diluted to around 9.4 ng/uL, and up to roughly 1 ug per sample was used for TCRbeta sequencing. Turning to the authors' computational methods: Analysis of the TCRbeta data was done in ImmunoSeq Analyzer 3.0, and diversity was computed on productive nucleotide rearrangements. Lower-bound TCR diversity was estimated with the improved Chao index, and clonality with the Gini coefficient using the Immunarch R package. When different nucleotide rearrangements encoded the same CDR3beta amino acid sequence, each rearrangement was treated as a distinct clonotype. Differential abundance analysis found TCRbeta sequences that were significantly enriched in antigen-responding cells compared with anti-CD3/anti-CD28-activated cells. Using predicted peptide-MHC specificity as the basis, GLIPH2 grouped TCRs into clusters, both for each participant individually and for the merged data sets that combined participants. TCRdb retrieved this table from immuneACCESS and kept in-frame rearrangements only. Not all clones are present; in checked studies, unresolved V genes account for under half, and no reason is known for the remainder. From that table come the V and J calls and clone size; the DNA was used to work out D and trimming. The sample records about 40,000 clones, around 78% of which are singletons. Around 14% of the sample lies in the top ten.

The sequence came from an adult man with HIV who was CMV-seropositive. This specimen was CD4+ T cells sorted from PBMCs after 18-hour stimulation, taken from a patient who received antiretroviral therapy. Interpreted using the paper, the cell subset or site label stands for: CD40L-CD69- CD45RO-high memory CD4 T cells not responding to Gag peptides. The sequence links TRBV18 to TRBJ2-3; no confident D gene assignment can be made. The CDR3 protein: CASSPNHLVKGDTQYF. The DNA reads TGTGCCAGCTCACCTAACCATTTAGTCAAAGGGGATACGCAGTATTTT.